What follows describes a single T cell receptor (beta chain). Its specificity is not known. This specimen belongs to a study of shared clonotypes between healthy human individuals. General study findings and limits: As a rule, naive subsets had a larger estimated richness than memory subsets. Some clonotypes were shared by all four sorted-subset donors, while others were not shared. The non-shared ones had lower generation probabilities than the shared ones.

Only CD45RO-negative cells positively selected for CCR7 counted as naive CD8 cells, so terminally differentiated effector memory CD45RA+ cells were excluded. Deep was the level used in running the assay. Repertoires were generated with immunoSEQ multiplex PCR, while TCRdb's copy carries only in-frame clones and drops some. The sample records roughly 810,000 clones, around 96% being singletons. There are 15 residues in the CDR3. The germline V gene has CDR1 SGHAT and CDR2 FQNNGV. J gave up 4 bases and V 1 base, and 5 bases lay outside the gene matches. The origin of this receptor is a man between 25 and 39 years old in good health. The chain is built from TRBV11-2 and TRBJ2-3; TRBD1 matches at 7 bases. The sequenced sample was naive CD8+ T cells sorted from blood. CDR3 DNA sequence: TGTGCCAGCAGCTTAGTTGGGACAGTTTCAGATACGCAGTATTTT. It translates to CASSLVGTVSDTQYF.